Shown below are 11 T cell receptor beta chains from a single sample sequenced in a study of blood T cell repertoires in COVID-19. Assay used: immunoSEQ multiplex PCR; TCRdb lists only in-frame clones, some missing. Among fewer than 200,000 clones listed, 83% were seen once. The sample consisted of peripheral blood. The receptor set was obtained from a woman older than 75 with acute or convalescent COVID-19.

This clone was detected once. This chain joins TRBV10-3 and TRBJ2-2, with 11 bases fitting TRBD1. The length of the CDR3 is 15 residues. Trimming cost V 6 bases and J 6 bases; bases outside gene matches: 6. Germline CDR1 and CDR2: ENHRY and SYGVKD. CDR3 sequence: CAISWTGGEAGELFF. CDR3 DNA: TGTGCCATCAGCTGGACAGGGGGCGAAGCCGGGGAGCTGTTTTTT.

This clone came up once. V and J are TRBV6-5 and TRBJ2-7; D remains ambiguous. The CDR3 length is 13 residues. Germline V gene lookup returns CDR1 MNHEY and CDR2 SVGAGI. Trimming removed 6 bases from V and 0 bases from J, with 9 bases in between. CDR3 in amino acids: CASSRDNSYEQYF. CDR3 sequence (DNA): TGTGCCAGCAGCCGCGACAACTCCTACGAGCAGTACTTC.

The chain is built from TRBV21-1 and TRBJ1-5; the table calls TRBD1, which could not be checked here. TRBV21-1 is flagged as a pseudogene. The CDR3 contains 22 residues. The DNA for the CDR3 is TGTGCCAGCAGCAAAGAACCAAAAAAGAAATATAGACAGGGGGCTTCCGATCAGCCCCAGCATTTT. Translating it yields CASSKEPKKKYRQGASDQPQHF.

This clone has a handful of counts. This chain's CDR3 is CASYSRGAGQPQHF. The CDR3 coding sequence is TGTGCCAGTTACTCCCGGGGGGCGGGTCAGCCCCAGCATTTT. The J gene is TRBJ1-5, the V gene TRBV19, with D possibly matching TRBD1 (6 bases). V was pared by 8 bases and J by 6 bases, with 17 bases between. The CDR3 consists of 14 residues. CDR1 is LNHDA, CDR2 SQIVND, per germline (reference sequence).

The chain joins TRBV5-4 to TRBJ1-1; 7 positions agree with TRBD1. The V and J ends lost 4 bases and 1 base, in that order; junction bases with no gene match: 7. The CDR3 contains 15 residues. The germline V gene encodes CDR1 SGHNT and CDR2 YYREEE (reference sequence). The CDR3 protein is CASSPWTGSNTEAFF. CDR3 DNA: TGTGCCAGCAGCCCGTGGACAGGATCGAACACTGAAGCTTTCTTT.

The genes are TRBV7-2 and TRBJ2-1; maybe TRBD1 (5 bases). Germline CDR1 and CDR2: SGHTA and FQGNSA. CDR3 length equals 19 residues. The germline V and J ends were trimmed by 7 bases and 0 bases, with 25 bases remaining between them. CDR3 sequence reads: CASTILRGSIMSSYNEQFF. The CDR3 DNA is TGTGCCAGCACTATACTTAGGGGCAGCATCATGAGCTCCTACAATGAGCAGTTCTTC. The variable domain in full, with the rest retrieved from reference TRBV7-2 and TRBJ2-1, is GAGVSQSPSNKVTEKGKDVELRCDPISGHTALYWYRQSLGQGLEFLIYFQGNSAPDKSGLPSDRFSAERTGGSVSTLTIQRTQQEDSAVYLCASTILRGSIMSSYNEQFFGPGTRLTVL.

Only one count was recorded for this clone. The same CDR3 is also encoded by other DNA sequences in this sample. The chain couples TRBV7-2 to TRBJ1-6; TRBD1 might be the D (5 bases). This CDR3 spans 16 amino acids. Germline V gives CDR1 SGHTA, CDR2 FQGNSA. The V gene lost 0 bases and the J gene lost 5 bases, with 11 bases spanning the gap. The CDR3 reads CASSLALGGNNSPLHF. The CDR3 bases are TGTGCCAGCAGCTTAGCATTGGGGGGTAATAATTCACCCCTCCACTTT.

The CDR3 region has the DNA TGTGCCAGCTCGTACAGCGGGAAGCAAGAGACCCAGTACTTC. Its translation: CASSYSGKQETQYF. The J gene is TRBJ2-5, the V gene TRBV18; TRBD2 aligns across 7 bases. The CDR3 contains 14 residues. V lost 6 bases, J lost 2 bases, and 6 bases stayed unmatched. Germline CDR1 and CDR2: KGHSH and LQKENI.

The CDR3 loop is CASSPEQYF. CDR3 in DNA: TGTGCCAGCAGCCCGGAGCAGTACTTC. The genes are TRBV7-6 and TRBJ2-7; no definite D call. The CDR3 is 9 residues long. Per the germline V gene, CDR1 is SGHVS and CDR2 is FNYEAQ. V was shortened by 5 bases and J by 7 bases, with 3 bases between the two germline ends.

The genes are TRBV9 and TRBJ1-3; D uncertain. This CDR3 is built from 12 residues. V was trimmed by 3 bases and J by 3 bases, leaving 4 bases between them. The germline CDR1 and CDR2 sequences are SGDLS and YYNGEE. CDR3 sequence (DNA): TGTGCCAGCAGCGACAGTGGAAACACCATATATTTT. Translating it yields CASSDSGNTIYF.

The chain carries TRBV5-1 and TRBJ1-2; TRBD1 matches 7 bases. Looked up from germline, CDR1 is SGHRS and CDR2 is YFSETQ. The CDR3 is 15 residues long. Trimming cost V 2 bases and J 4 bases; bases outside gene matches: 8. The CDR3 DNA sequence: TGCGCCAGCAGCTTAACGACAGGGTCGATCTATGGCTACACCTTC. Amino acids: CASSLTTGSIYGYTF.